One sample yielded the 32 T cell receptor beta chains listed below, sequenced in a study of blood T cell repertoires in COVID-19. Some clones are missing from TCRdb's copy, which holds only in-frame ones; the method was immunoSEQ multiplex PCR. Among 160,000 or so clones listed, approximately 85% were seen once. Specimen: peripheral blood. These receptors all stem from a man between 35 and 55 years old with acute or convalescent COVID-19.

This sequence joins TRBV30 and TRBJ1-2; no clear D. Between the trimmed V and J ends, which lost 0 bases and 0 bases, there was a span of 8 bases. The CDR3 loop spans 14 amino acids. The germline gives CDR1 GTSNPN, CDR2 SVGIG (reference sequence). CDR3 nucleotides: TGTGCCTGGAGTGTGTCAGAAGCTAACTATGGCTACACCTTC. Its protein is CAWSVSEANYGYTF.

This rearrangement joins TRBV6-6 to TRBJ2-3; a possible D gene is TRBD2 (5 bases). Per germline, CDR1 MNHNY and CDR2 SVGAGI (reference sequence). This CDR3 is 14 amino acids long. V lost 0 bases and J 4 bases, leaving 8 bases between the germline ends. Here the CDR3 reads CASSYSRVADTQYF. The CDR3 DNA reads as TGTGCCAGCAGTTACTCGAGGGTCGCAGATACGCAGTATTTT.

The genes are TRBV2 and TRBJ2-5; TRBD1 is a possible D gene (5 bases). CDR1 SNHLY and CDR2 FYNNEI come from the germline V gene. The length of the CDR3 is 14 residues. Trimming took 7 bases from V and 0 from J, leaving 12 bases between them. DNA of the CDR3: TGTGCCAGCAAGACAGACCTATACCAAGAGACCCAGTACTTC. Its protein is CASKTDLYQETQYF.

This sequence joins TRBV19 and TRBJ2-2; 13 nucleotides line up with TRBD2. CDR3 length: 15 residues. J lost 5 bases, V lost 5 bases, and 2 bases had no gene match. The germline CDR1 and CDR2 sequences are LNHDA and SQIVND (reference sequence). CDR3 nucleotide sequence: TGTGCCAGTAGTGTACTAGCGGGGGGGACCGGGGAGCTGTTTTTT. This codes for CASSVLAGGTGELFF.

The chain has TRBV2 and TRBJ2-1, with TRBD1 as a possible D gene (6 bases). Germline V gene sequence: CDR1 SNHLY, CDR2 FYNNEI. V was cut by 8 bases and J by 8 bases, with 16 bases left in between. The CDR3 contains 13 residues. CDR3 sequence (DNA): TGTGCCAGCCGTACAGGGAATTTTGATGAGCAGTTCTTC. Its translation is CASRTGNFDEQFF.

The chain employs TRBV7-2 and TRBJ1-5, with no clear D. Trimming left V 1 base short and J 6 bases short, with 10 bases between. This CDR3 region has 14 residues. CDR1 SGHTA and CDR2 FQGNSA come from the germline V gene. CDR3 region: CASSLEWSGQPQHF. The CDR3 DNA reads as TGTGCCAGCAGCTTAGAATGGTCAGGTCAGCCCCAGCATTTT.

The chain is built from TRBV7-6 and TRBJ2-5, with D unresolved. Germline CDR1 and CDR2: SGHVS and FNYEAQ. The ends were cut back, 7 bases at V and 4 bases at J, with 10 bases in the middle. The CDR3 length is 12 residues. The CDR3 nucleotides are TGTGCCAGCAAGAGAGATGGAGAGACCCAGTACTTC. Its translation: CASKRDGETQYF.

The CDR3 reads CASSQAAGGLNEQYF. CDR3 sequence (DNA): TGTGCCAGCAGCCAAGCAGCGGGGGGCCTAAACGAGCAGTACTTC. The chain links TRBV4-2 to TRBJ2-7, with 9 nucleotides matching TRBD2. This CDR3 is 15 amino acids long. Germline V gene sequence: CDR1 LGHNA, CDR2 YNFKEQ. V lost 1 base and J lost 5; bases outside the gene matches: 6.

This clone was seen once. This chain connects TRBV7-2 to TRBJ2-2; 8 bases match TRBD1. Germline CDR1 reads SGHTA; CDR2 reads FQGNSA. This CDR3 region has 15 residues. V dropped 5 bases and J dropped 7; count of bases not matched to a gene: 9. As DNA, the CDR3 is TGTGCCAGCAGCCTCAGGGGGCGAAAGATCGGGGAGCTGTTTTTT. This encodes CASSLRGRKIGELFF.

The count of this clone is one. CDR3 DNA: TGTGCCAGCAGTTACTCGAGTGACAACCAAGAGACCCAGTACTTC. Translating it yields CASSYSSDNQETQYF. The chain couples TRBV6-6 to TRBJ2-5; D call uncertain. The germline V and J ends were trimmed by 0 bases and 0 bases, with 8 bases remaining between them. The CDR3 totals 15 residues. The germline CDR1 and CDR2 sequences are MNHNY and SVGAGI (reference sequence).

The chain uses TRBV9 and TRBJ2-6, with a weak D call TRBD1 (6 bases). The germline gives CDR1 SGDLS, CDR2 YYNGEE. There are 16 residues in the CDR3. V was pared by 2 bases and J by 2 bases, with 11 bases between. The CDR3 DNA reads as TGTGCCAGCAGCGTGTTACCAGGGGCTGGGGCCAACGTCCTGACTTTC. It encodes CASSVLPGAGANVLTF.

The rearrangement uses TRBV30 and TRBJ1-3; no clear D. The CDR3 has 15 residues. Germline V gives CDR1 GTSNPN, CDR2 SVGIG (reference sequence). V lost 5 bases and J 3 bases, leaving 17 bases between the germline ends. The CDR3 nucleotides read TGTGCCTGGGGTTCGTTGGGTACGGGTGGAAACACCATATATTTT. This encodes CAWGSLGTGGNTIYF.

The chain recombines TRBV11-2 with TRBJ1-4, with 7 bases lining up with TRBD1. The CDR3 is made up of 15 amino acids. The junction had 10 bases not matched to a gene; V was cut back by 5 bases and J by 7 bases. CDR1 and CDR2 from the germline V gene are SGHAT and FQNNGV. CDR3 protein: CASSAPRTGGEKLFF. CDR3 DNA sequence: TGTGCCAGCAGCGCCCCCCGGACAGGAGGTGAAAAACTGTTTTTT. Filled out from reference TRBV11-2 and TRBJ1-4, the complete variable domain reads EAGVAQSPRYKIIEKRQSVAFWCNPISGHATLYWYQQILGQGPKLLIQFQNNGVVDDSQLPKDRFSAERLKGVDSTLKIQPAKLEDSAVYLCASSAPRTGGEKLFFGSGTQLSVL.

The chain uses TRBV28 and TRBJ1-5, with a possible D match to TRBD1 (6 bases). Trimming shortened V by 2 bases and J by 6 bases, and 20 bases separated the two germline ends. In germline, CDR1 is MDHEN, CDR2 SYDVKM. This CDR3 has 17 residues. As DNA, the CDR3 is TGTGCCAGCAGTTTAGTTTCGGGGCAGGGGCATATTCAGCCCCAGCATTTT. Amino acids: CASSLVSGQGHIQPQHF.

This chain joins TRBV5-1 and TRBJ1-2; 10 nucleotides align to TRBD1. With V trimmed by 4 bases and J by 8 bases, 14 bases remained unmatched. The CDR3 runs to 16 residues. CDR1 and CDR2 (germline): SGHRS, YFSETQ. The CDR3 here is CASSPVGQGILYGYTF. The DNA for the CDR3 is TGCGCCAGCAGCCCGGTGGGACAGGGGATTTTATACGGCTACACCTTC.

The chain links TRBV19 to TRBJ2-2, with no clear D. The germline CDR1 and CDR2 sequences are LNHDA and SQIVND (reference sequence). The CDR3 loop spans 14 amino acids. Trimming removed 2 bases at V and 3 bases at J, with 7 bases between. The CDR3 spells CASSIRADTGELFF. CDR3 bases: TGTGCCAGTAGTATACGTGCGGACACCGGGGAGCTGTTTTTT.

This chain links TRBV27 with TRBJ2-3; perhaps TRBD1 as D (6 bases). The germline V and J ends were trimmed by 2 bases and 1 base, with 10 bases remaining between them. The CDR3 is 15 residues long. Per the germline V gene, CDR1 is MNHEY and CDR2 is SMNVEV (reference sequence). Here the CDR3 reads CASSLTGQRTDTQYF. The CDR3 DNA sequence: TGTGCCAGCAGTTTAACCGGACAGCGCACAGATACGCAGTATTTT.

The chain combines TRBV20-1 with TRBJ1-2; 9 nucleotides align to TRBD1. With 3 bases clipped from V and 2 bases from J, the junction kept 10 bases outside the gene matches. This CDR3 is 16 amino acids long. CDR1 and CDR2 (germline): DFQATT, SNEGSKA (reference sequence). The CDR3 DNA follows: TGCAGTGCTAGTAAGGGACAGGGCTTAGGGAACTATGGCTACACCTTC. Its protein product is CSASKGQGLGNYGYTF.

This clone was picked up a small number of times. The chain carries TRBV24-1 and TRBJ2-2; D unresolved. V lost 1 base and J lost 7, with 9 bases in between. CDR3 length equals 14 residues. Germline values: CDR1 KGHDR, CDR2 SFDVKD. The CDR3 protein is CATSDFSGSGELFF. The CDR3 DNA reads TGTGCCACCAGTGATTTTTCAGGTAGCGGGGAGCTGTTTTTT.

The chain links TRBV27 to TRBJ1-1; D is ambiguous. CDR1 and CDR2 from the germline V gene are MNHEY and SMNVEV (reference sequence). Trimming left V 3 bases short and J 1 base short, with 9 bases between. The CDR3 sequence is 14 residues long. Written as DNA, the CDR3 is TGTGCCAGCAGTTTTGGGCCGGCGAACACTGAAGCTTTCTTT. Its translation is CASSFGPANTEAFF.

V and J are TRBV27 and TRBJ2-3, with TRBD1 as a possible D gene (6 bases). The CDR3 has 14 amino acids. Germline values: CDR1 MNHEY, CDR2 SMNVEV (reference sequence). V was cut by 5 bases and J by 3 bases, with 12 bases left in between. The DNA of the CDR3 is TGTGCCAGCAGTCCCGGACAGCGTACAGATACGCAGTATTTT. Its protein is CASSPGQRTDTQYF.

This clone was counted a few times. The rearrangement uses TRBV5-1 and TRBJ2-7, with TRBD1 as a possible D gene (5 bases). This CDR3 region has 12 residues. In germline, CDR1 is SGHRS, CDR2 YFSETQ. Trimming took 0 bases from V and 4 from J, leaving 5 bases between them. The CDR3 region is CASSLGQYEQYF. CDR3 bases: TGCGCCAGCAGCTTGGGACAGTACGAGCAGTACTTC. The full variable domain, rest sourced from reference TRBV5-1 and TRBJ2-7, is KAGVTQTPRYLIKTRGQQVTLSCSPISGHRSVSWYQQTPGQGLQFLFEYFSETQRNKGNFPGRFSGRQFSNSRSEMNVSTLELGDSALYLCASSLGQYEQYFGPGTRLTVT.

The J gene is TRBJ1-2, the V gene TRBV11-2, with D unclear. V lost 6 bases, J lost 4 bases, and 15 bases lay in between. The CDR3 loop spans 14 amino acids. Germline-derived CDR1 and CDR2 are SGHAT and FQNNGV. DNA for the CDR3: TGTGCCAGCAGTCCGGGGTCCACATCCTATGGCTACACCTTC. This codes for CASSPGSTSYGYTF.

The chain carries TRBV9 and TRBJ1-1, with D possibly being TRBD1 (6 bases). CDR3 length: 14 residues. Germline CDR1 reads SGDLS; CDR2 reads YYNGEE. Trimming left V 6 bases short and J 0 bases short, with 12 bases between. The CDR3 region has the DNA TGTGCCAGCACCCAGACAGGTATGAACACTGAAGCTTTCTTT. Translating it yields CASTQTGMNTEAFF.

The J gene is TRBJ2-5, the V gene TRBV11-2; tentatively, D is TRBD2 (5 bases). V was cut by 5 bases and J by 0 bases, with 13 bases left in between. Germline lookup yields CDR1 SGHAT and CDR2 FQNNGV. CDR3 length equals 15 residues. The CDR3 sequence: CASSTTGNNQETQYF. In nucleotides, the CDR3 is TGTGCCAGCAGCACGACCGGGAACAACCAAGAGACCCAGTACTTC.

The rearrangement uses TRBV14 and TRBJ1-1, with 7 bases matching TRBD1. Germline V gene data show CDR1 as SGHDN and CDR2 as FVKESK. V was clipped by 4 bases and J by 4 bases; unmatched bases: 12. This CDR3 is 16 amino acids long. The CDR3 DNA reads TGTGCCAGCAGCCTCCAAGTGATTAGGGGGCCCACTGAAGCTTTCTTT. Protein product: CASSLQVIRGPTEAFF.

This chain joins TRBV10-3 and TRBJ2-7, with TRBD1 as a possible D gene (5 bases). V shed 3 bases and J shed 7 bases, with 7 bases lying between them. Germline V gene sequence: CDR1 ENHRY, CDR2 SYGVKD. The length of the CDR3 is 11 residues. The CDR3 sequence: CAISDRAEQYF. The CDR3 coding sequence is TGTGCCATCAGTGACAGGGCGGAGCAGTACTTC.

This clone was observed once. The CDR3 nucleotides read TGTGCCAGCCAAATGAAGGGGGTCCGCCCTGAAGCTTTCTTT. It encodes CASQMKGVRPEAFF. V usage is TRBV18 and J usage is TRBJ1-1, with D possibly TRBD1 on 6 matching bases. The germline V gene encodes CDR1 KGHSH and CDR2 LQKENI. The CDR3 spans 14 residues. Trimming removed 8 bases from V and 6 bases from J, with 19 bases in between.

In DNA form, the CDR3 reads TGTGCCAGCAGTTCCCAGGGGAACTATGGCTACACCTTC. This gives the protein CASSSQGNYGYTF. The chain joins TRBV2 to TRBJ1-2; the D gene is possibly TRBD1 (6 bases). The germline V gene encodes CDR1 SNHLY and CDR2 FYNNEI. This CDR3 region has 13 residues. Deletions cut 5 bases from V and 2 bases from J, with 9 bases between.

The chain uses TRBV28 and TRBJ2-7, with 7 bases matching TRBD1. CDR3 size: 13 residues. Germline values: CDR1 MDHEN, CDR2 SYDVKM. Germline trimming cut 2 bases from V and 6 bases from J; bases unmatched to any gene: 4. In nucleotides, the CDR3 is TGTGCCAGCAGTTTACCCGACAGGGCCGAGCAGTACTTC. Its translation is CASSLPDRAEQYF.

The chain couples TRBV28 to TRBJ1-5; TRBD1 aligns across 9 bases. J lost 11 bases, V lost 6 bases, and 14 bases had no gene match. CDR1 and CDR2 from the germline V gene are MDHEN and SYDVKM. The CDR3 extends over 15 amino acids. The DNA of the CDR3 is TGTGCCAGCAGACCGGGACAGGGTGGGACGAGGACCCAGCATTTT. Its translation is CASRPGQGGTRTQHF.

The rearrangement joins TRBV5-6 to TRBJ1-1; 9 bases are a match to TRBD1. The CDR3 length is 16 residues. Germline-derived CDR1 and CDR2 are SGHDT and YYEEEE. Trimming cost V 6 bases and J 4 bases; bases outside gene matches: 13. The CDR3 is CASTTGTGLSVTEAFF. CDR3 DNA: TGTGCCAGCACTACGGGGACAGGGCTGTCAGTCACTGAAGCTTTCTTT. Using reference TRBV5-6 and TRBJ1-1 for the parts outside the CDR3, the full variable domain is DAGVTQSPTHLIKTRGQQVTLRCSPKSGHDTVSWYQQALGQGPQFIFQYYEEEERQRGNFPDRFSGHQFPNYSSELNVNALLLGDSALYLCASTTGTGLSVTEAFFGQGTRLTVV.